These 19 T cell receptor beta chains were all obtained from the same sample, sequenced in a study of T cell changes during pregnancy in multiple sclerosis (dated by TCRdb to the late 2010s). Libraries were constructed by the immunoSEQ multiplex PCR assay. Sourced from immuneACCESS, this table was stored by TCRdb with only in-frame sequences that have V and J called. A share of the clones is absent; for the studies checked, an unresolved V gene accounts for under half, and the remainder has no known explanation. The sample has 70,000 or so clones on record, 91% of them singletons. Jointly, the top ten make up roughly 0.7% of the sample. Sequenced here: peripheral blood, sampled in the third trimester of pregnancy. Receptor source: a female donor in good health, enrolled as a control in a pregnancy study.

This clone was observed a single time. The chain carries TRBV9 and TRBJ1-1; possibly TRBD1 for D (5 bases). The CDR3 extends over 16 amino acids. Germline V gene sequence: CDR1 SGDLS, CDR2 YYNGEE. Trimming left V 3 bases short and J 4 bases short, with 19 bases between. The CDR3 region is CASSGGGNSLRTEAFF. The CDR3 nucleotides read TGTGCCAGCAGCGGGGGGGGGAATAGTTTGCGCACTGAAGCTTTCTTT.

This rearrangement joins TRBV7-9 to TRBJ1-2, with D unresolved. V was pared by 1 base and J by 7 bases, with 7 bases between. Per the germline V gene, CDR1 is SEHNR and CDR2 is FQNEAQ (reference sequence). CDR3 length: 12 residues. CDR3 nucleotides: TGTGCCAGCAGCTTAGGCGCGCCTGGCTACACCTTC. It yields the protein CASSLGAPGYTF.

The chain combines TRBV10-3 with TRBJ1-1; unclear D gene. This CDR3 contains 15 residues. Germline V gives CDR1 ENHRY, CDR2 SYGVKD. The V gene lost 0 bases and the J gene lost 1 base, with 9 bases spanning the gap. CDR3 bases: TGTGCCATCAGTGAGTCTGGCATCAAGAACACTGAAGCTTTCTTT. This sequence encodes CAISESGIKNTEAFF.

In this sample, this clone turned up once. This rearrangement joins TRBV5-8 to TRBJ1-6; no firm D call. Trimming removed 0 bases from V and 4 bases from J, with 20 bases in between. Germline V CDR1 and CDR2: SGHTS, YDEGEE. The CDR3 covers 19 residues. The CDR3 protein is CASSLEVWPLLGYNSPLHF. The CDR3 DNA follows: TGTGCCAGCAGCTTGGAAGTATGGCCCCTCCTAGGATATAATTCACCCCTCCACTTT.

The chain recombines TRBV7-9 with TRBJ2-7; TRBD2 matches at 11 bases. This CDR3 has 14 amino acids. Germline CDR1 SEHNR, CDR2 FQNEAQ (reference sequence). Germline trimming cut 5 bases from V and 2 bases from J; bases unmatched to any gene: 2. CDR3 bases: TGTGCCAGCAGCATTAGCGGGGGGGCCTACGAGCAGTACTTC. Translated: CASSISGGAYEQYF.

The J gene is TRBJ1-2, the V gene TRBV5-6; D perhaps matches TRBD1 (5 bases). CDR3 length equals 11 residues. Germline-derived CDR1 and CDR2 are SGHDT and YYEEEE. The V end lost 5 bases, the J end lost 5 bases, and 7 bases lay between the germline ends. CDR3 residues: CASSSGYGYTF. The CDR3 DNA reads TGTGCCAGCAGTTCAGGGTATGGCTACACCTTC.

On this clone itself: Different DNA sequences within this sample yield the same CDR3. The chain employs TRBV9 and TRBJ1-1; D remains ambiguous. Trimming took off 0 bases at V and 1 base at J, with 4 bases between the two ends. The CDR3 contains 13 residues. Germline CDR1 reads SGDLS; CDR2 reads YYNGEE. CDR3 sequence reads: CASSVAGNTEAFF. Here the CDR3 DNA reads TGTGCCAGCAGCGTAGCGGGGAACACTGAAGCTTTCTTT.

The rearrangement uses TRBV6-6 and TRBJ2-1; no definite D call. Per germline, CDR1 MNHNY and CDR2 SVGAGI (reference sequence). V was shortened by 5 bases and J by 6 bases, with 5 bases between the two germline ends. The CDR3 runs to 11 residues. This CDR3 is CASSRSNEQFF. As DNA, the CDR3 is TGTGCCAGCAGTCGCAGCAATGAGCAGTTCTTC.

CDR3 sequence: CASLEQRLNYGYTF. DNA for the CDR3: TGTGCCAGCCTGGAGCAGCGACTTAACTATGGCTACACCTTC. The rearrangement links TRBV28 to TRBJ1-2; D call uncertain. The CDR3 has 14 amino acids. The germline CDR1 and CDR2 sequences are MDHEN and SYDVKM. Trimming removed 8 bases at V and 1 base at J, with 14 bases between.

This chain connects TRBV15 to TRBJ2-7, with 10 bases lining up with TRBD1. From germline, CDR1 is LNHNV and CDR2 YYDKDF (reference sequence). This CDR3 is built from 14 residues. V shed 4 bases and J 5 bases; nucleotides not matched to a gene: 5. As DNA, the CDR3 is TGTGCCACCAGCACGACAGGGGGCGGCGACGAGCAGTACTTC. It encodes CATSTTGGGDEQYF.

The chain is built from TRBV27 and TRBJ1-2, with D perhaps matching TRBD1 (5 bases). V shed 6 bases and J shed 5 bases, with 16 bases lying between them. CDR1 is MNHEY and CDR2 is SMNVEV in the germline V gene (reference sequence). This CDR3 has 14 amino acids. DNA of the CDR3: TGTGCCAGCAGGGCCCGGGGCGCGGGGTATGGCTACACCTTC. Amino acid sequence: CASRARGAGYGYTF.

The rearrangement uses TRBV9 and TRBJ1-4; unclear D gene. V lost 3 bases and J 0 bases, leaving 9 bases between the germline ends. Germline loops: CDR1 SGDLS, CDR2 YYNGEE. The CDR3 totals 15 residues. CDR3 sequence (DNA): TGTGCCAGCAGCGCGGGGTATGCAACTAATGAAAAACTGTTTTTT. Its translation: CASSAGYATNEKLFF. The whole variable domain, filled in from reference TRBV9 and TRBJ1-4, reads DSGVTQTPKHLITATGQRVTLRCSPRSGDLSVYWYQQSLDQGLQFLIQYYNGEERAKGNILERFSAQQFPDLHSELNLSSLELGDSALYFCASSAGYATNEKLFFGSGTQLSVL.

The chain recombines TRBV9 with TRBJ2-1; TRBD1 agrees at 11 bases. CDR1 SGDLS and CDR2 YYNGEE come from the germline V gene. CDR3 length: 15 amino acids. J lost 10 bases, V lost 2 bases, and 8 bases had no gene match. CDR3 nucleotide sequence: TGTGCCAGCAGCGTGGCCGGGACAGGGGGATACGAGCAGTTCTTC. Protein: CASSVAGTGGYEQFF. Together with reference TRBV9 and TRBJ2-1, the CDR3 gives the full variable domain: DSGVTQTPKHLITATGQRVTLRCSPRSGDLSVYWYQQSLDQGLQFLIQYYNGEERAKGNILERFSAQQFPDLHSELNLSSLELGDSALYFCASSVAGTGGYEQFFGPGTRLTVL.

This rearrangement joins TRBV7-2 to TRBJ2-3; 10 positions agree with TRBD2. Germline V CDR1 and CDR2: SGHTA, FQGNSA. V trimming: 7 bases; J trimming: 2 bases; junction bases outside the gene matches: 9. The CDR3 runs 16 residues. CDR3: CASTLRLAGPTDTQYF. CDR3 in DNA: TGTGCCAGCACCTTGAGACTAGCGGGTCCCACAGATACGCAGTATTTT.

This rearrangement joins TRBV7-9 to TRBJ1-5, with 7 bases matching TRBD1. The germline V gene has CDR1 SEHNR and CDR2 FQNEAQ (reference sequence). The CDR3 contains 12 residues. The ends lost 11 bases at V and 3 bases at J; junction bases unmatched: 4. CDR3 in amino acids: CACGTDNQPQHF. Here the CDR3 DNA reads TGTGCCTGCGGGACAGACAATCAGCCCCAGCATTTT.

This chain uses TRBV7-2 with TRBJ1-6; the D gene is possibly TRBD1 (6 bases). Germline-derived CDR1 and CDR2 are SGHTA and FQGNSA. There are 17 residues in the CDR3. V lost 3 bases and J lost 8, with 20 bases in between. This CDR3 is CASSLLTVRGGYSPLHF. The CDR3 DNA reads as TGTGCCAGCAGCTTGCTGACCGTTAGGGGGGGGTATTCACCCCTCCACTTT.

V gene TRBV5-4 combines with J gene TRBJ1-5; a weak D match, TRBD1 (5 bases). CDR1 SGHNT and CDR2 YYREEE come from the germline V gene (reference sequence). There are 15 residues in the CDR3. Trimming removed 0 bases from V and 1 base from J, with 8 bases in between. For the CDR3, the DNA is TGTGCCAGCAGCTTGGGGGGGGGAAGCAATCAGCCCCAGCATTTT. Its protein product is CASSLGGGSNQPQHF. The whole variable domain, filled in from reference TRBV5-4 and TRBJ1-5, reads ETGVTQSPTHLIKTRGQQVTLRCSSQSGHNTVSWYQQALGQGPQFIFQYYREEENGRGNFPPRFSGLQFPNYSSELNVNALELDDSALYLCASSLGGGSNQPQHFGDGTRLSIL.

The genes are TRBV11-2 and TRBJ2-7; 11 bases are a match to TRBD2. CDR1 is SGHAT, CDR2 FQNNGV, per germline. Unmatched junction bases numbered 19, after V lost 5 bases and J lost 7 bases. This CDR3 spans 18 amino acids. CDR3 in amino acids: CASSLRLAGIPTLLEQYF. The CDR3 DNA sequence: TGTGCCAGCAGCCTCCGACTAGCGGGGATCCCTACCCTACTGGAGCAGTACTTC. Full variable domain (outside the CDR3, taken from reference TRBV11-2 and TRBJ2-7): EAGVAQSPRYKIIEKRQSVAFWCNPISGHATLYWYQQILGQGPKLLIQFQNNGVVDDSQLPKDRFSAERLKGVDSTLKIQPAKLEDSAVYLCASSLRLAGIPTLLEQYFGPGTRLTVT.

The gene calls are TRBV6-5 and TRBJ2-7, with D maybe TRBD2 (7 bases). V lost 1 base and J lost 6, with 16 bases in between. This CDR3 comprises 15 residues. Germline values: CDR1 MNHEY, CDR2 SVGAGI. CDR3 loop: CASSYLGGARLEQYF. CDR3 sequence (DNA): TGTGCCAGCAGTTACTTGGGGGGGGCGCGCCTCGAGCAGTACTTC.